This TCR beta chain is drawn from a study of blood T cells in healthy people across ages. Primers used in a second PCR of roughly 6 to 12 cycles were a sample-barcoded 5' primer and a J-beta primer mix. TCRdb reanalysed the 5' RACE reads using MiXCR and keeps one entry per CDR3 protein. The table records around 1,100,000 distinct CDR3 sequences, less than 45% of them present only once. Per germline, CDR1 DFQATT and CDR2 SNEGSKA (reference sequence). CDR3 length: 13 amino acids. V lost 0 bases and J 7 bases, leaving 12 bases between the germline ends. The donors, all healthy, were Caucasians living in Russia, aged roughly 6 to 100. Each sample yielded at least 6 micrograms of PBMC total RNA.

The V and J genes are TRBV20-1 and TRBJ1-2, with no clear D. Sequencing was done on a sample of blood. This clonotype originated in a man aged 18 to 30 in good health. For the CDR3, the DNA is TGCAGTGCTAGAGATGTTGCGCGGTCTGGCTACACCTTC. Residues: CSARDVARSGYTF.